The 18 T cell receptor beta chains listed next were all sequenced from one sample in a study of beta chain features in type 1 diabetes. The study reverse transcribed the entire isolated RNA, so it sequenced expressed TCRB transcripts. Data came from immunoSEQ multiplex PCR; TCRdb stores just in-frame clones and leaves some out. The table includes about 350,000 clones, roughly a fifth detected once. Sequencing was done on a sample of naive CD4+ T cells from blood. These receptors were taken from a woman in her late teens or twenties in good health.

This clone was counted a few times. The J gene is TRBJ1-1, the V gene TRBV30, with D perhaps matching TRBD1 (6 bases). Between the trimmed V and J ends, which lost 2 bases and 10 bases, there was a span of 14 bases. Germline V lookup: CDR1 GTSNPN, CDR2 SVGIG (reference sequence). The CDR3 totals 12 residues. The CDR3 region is CAWSPVTGLAFF. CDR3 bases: TGTGCCTGGAGTCCCGTAACAGGGTTAGCTTTCTTT.

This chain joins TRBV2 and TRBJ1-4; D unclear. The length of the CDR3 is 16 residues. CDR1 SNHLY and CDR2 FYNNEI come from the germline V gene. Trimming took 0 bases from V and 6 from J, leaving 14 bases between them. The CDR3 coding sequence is TGTGCCAGCAGTGAAGCCCCCCCGGGTTTACATGAAAAACTGTTTTTT. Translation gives CASSEAPPGLHEKLFF.

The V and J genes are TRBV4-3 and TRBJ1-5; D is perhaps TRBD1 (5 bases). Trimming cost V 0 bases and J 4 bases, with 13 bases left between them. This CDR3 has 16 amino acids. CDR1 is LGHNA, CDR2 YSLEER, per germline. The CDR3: CASSQDAGDRNQPQHF. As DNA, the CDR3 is TGCGCCAGCAGCCAAGATGCGGGGGATAGGAATCAGCCCCAGCATTTT.

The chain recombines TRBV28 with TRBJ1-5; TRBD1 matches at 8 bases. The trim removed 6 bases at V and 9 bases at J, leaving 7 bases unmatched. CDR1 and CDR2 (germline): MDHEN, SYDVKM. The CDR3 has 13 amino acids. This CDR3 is CASRRTGSMPQHF. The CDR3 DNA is TGTGCCAGCAGGAGGACAGGGAGCATGCCCCAGCATTTT.

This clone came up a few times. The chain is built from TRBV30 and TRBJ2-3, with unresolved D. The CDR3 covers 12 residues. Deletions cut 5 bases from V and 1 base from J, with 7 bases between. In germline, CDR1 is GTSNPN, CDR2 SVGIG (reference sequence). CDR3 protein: CAWSVGTDTQYF. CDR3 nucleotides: TGTGCCTGGTCGGTGGGCACAGATACGCAGTATTTT.

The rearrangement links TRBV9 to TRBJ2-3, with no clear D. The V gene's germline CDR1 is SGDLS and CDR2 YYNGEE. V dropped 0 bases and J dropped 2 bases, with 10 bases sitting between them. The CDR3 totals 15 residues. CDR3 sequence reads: CASSVVGGFTDTQYF. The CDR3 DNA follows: TGTGCCAGCAGCGTAGTTGGCGGCTTCACAGATACGCAGTATTTT.

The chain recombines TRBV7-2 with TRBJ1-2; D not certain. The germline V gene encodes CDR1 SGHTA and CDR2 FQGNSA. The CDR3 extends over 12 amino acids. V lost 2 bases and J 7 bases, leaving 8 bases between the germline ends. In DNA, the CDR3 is TGTGCCAGCAGCTTATCTGCGGGTGGCTACACCTTC. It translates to CASSLSAGGYTF.

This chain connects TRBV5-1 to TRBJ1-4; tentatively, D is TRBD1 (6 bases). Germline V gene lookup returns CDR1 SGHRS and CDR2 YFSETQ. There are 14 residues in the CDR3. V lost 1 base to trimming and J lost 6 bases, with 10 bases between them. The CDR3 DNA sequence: TGCGCCAGCAGCTTGAGGGACAACGATGAAAAACTGTTTTTT. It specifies CASSLRDNDEKLFF.

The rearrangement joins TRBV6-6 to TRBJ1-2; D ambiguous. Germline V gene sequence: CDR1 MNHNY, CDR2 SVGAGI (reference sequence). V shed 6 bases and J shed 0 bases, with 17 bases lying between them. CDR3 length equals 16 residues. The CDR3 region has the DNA TGTGCCAGCAGGCCAGAGTGGTCAGGTGCTAACTATGGCTACACCTTC. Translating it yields CASRPEWSGANYGYTF.

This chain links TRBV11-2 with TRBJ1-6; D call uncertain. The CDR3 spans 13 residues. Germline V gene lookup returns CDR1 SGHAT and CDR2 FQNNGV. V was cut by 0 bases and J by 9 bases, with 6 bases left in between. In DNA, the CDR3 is TGTGCCAGCAGCTTAGAGCAGGCTTCACCCCTCCACTTT. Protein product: CASSLEQASPLHF.

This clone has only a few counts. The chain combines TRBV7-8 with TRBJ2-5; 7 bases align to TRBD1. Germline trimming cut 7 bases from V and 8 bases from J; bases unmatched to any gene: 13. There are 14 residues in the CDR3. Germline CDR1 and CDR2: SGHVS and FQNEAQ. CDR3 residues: CASKPSPGGSTQYF. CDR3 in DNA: TGTGCCAGCAAGCCGAGTCCAGGGGGAAGCACCCAGTACTTC.

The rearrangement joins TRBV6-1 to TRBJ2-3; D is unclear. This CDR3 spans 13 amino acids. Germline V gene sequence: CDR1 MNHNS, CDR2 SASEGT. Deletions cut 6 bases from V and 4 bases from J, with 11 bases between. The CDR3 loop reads CASSLESSDTQYF. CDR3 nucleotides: TGTGCCAGCAGCCTTGAGTCGTCAGATACGCAGTATTTT.

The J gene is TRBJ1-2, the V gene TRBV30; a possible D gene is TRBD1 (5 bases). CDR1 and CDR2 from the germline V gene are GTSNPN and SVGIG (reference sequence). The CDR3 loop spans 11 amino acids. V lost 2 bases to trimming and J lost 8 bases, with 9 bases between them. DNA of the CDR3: TGTGCCTGGAGTCCGACAGAGGGCTACACCTTC. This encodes CAWSPTEGYTF.

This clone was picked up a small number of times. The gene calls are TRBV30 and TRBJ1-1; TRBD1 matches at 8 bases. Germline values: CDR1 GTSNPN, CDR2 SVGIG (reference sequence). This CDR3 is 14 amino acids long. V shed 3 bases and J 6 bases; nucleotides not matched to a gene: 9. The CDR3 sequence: CAWSGQGFLAEAFF. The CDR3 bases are TGTGCCTGGAGCGGACAGGGTTTTCTCGCTGAAGCTTTCTTT.

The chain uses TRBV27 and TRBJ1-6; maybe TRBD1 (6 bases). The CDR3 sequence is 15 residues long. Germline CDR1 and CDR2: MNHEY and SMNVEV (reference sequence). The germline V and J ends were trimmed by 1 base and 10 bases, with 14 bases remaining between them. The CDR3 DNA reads TGTGCCAGCAGTTTATTCTCAACTCAGGGGTCACCCCTCCACTTT. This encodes CASSLFSTQGSPLHF.

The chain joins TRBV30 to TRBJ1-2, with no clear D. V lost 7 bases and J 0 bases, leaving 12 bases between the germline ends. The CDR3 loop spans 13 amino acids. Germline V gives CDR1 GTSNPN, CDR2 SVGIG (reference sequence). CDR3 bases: TGTGCCTCAGCGAGGTCCCCTAACTATGGCTACACCTTC. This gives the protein CASARSPNYGYTF.

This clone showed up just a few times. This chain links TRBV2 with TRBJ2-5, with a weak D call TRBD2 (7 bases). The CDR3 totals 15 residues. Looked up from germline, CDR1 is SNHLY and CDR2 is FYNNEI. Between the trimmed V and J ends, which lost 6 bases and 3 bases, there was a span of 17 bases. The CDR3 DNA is TGTGCCAGCAGAGCATGGACAGCGGGGAAAGAGACCCAGTACTTC. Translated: CASRAWTAGKETQYF.

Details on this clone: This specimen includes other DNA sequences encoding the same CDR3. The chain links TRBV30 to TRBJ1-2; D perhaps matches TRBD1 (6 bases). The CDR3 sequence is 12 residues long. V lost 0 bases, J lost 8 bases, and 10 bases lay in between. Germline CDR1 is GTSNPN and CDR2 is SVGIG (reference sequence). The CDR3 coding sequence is TGTGCCTGGAGTGTACAGGGTGGGGGCTACACCTTC. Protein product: CAWSVQGGGYTF.